These 5 T cell receptor beta chains were all obtained from the same sample, sequenced in a study of T cells in Graves' hyperthyroidism and ophthalmopathy. RNA transcripts yielded amplified TCR beta CDR3 regions. RT-PCR in the first round (using the HTBI primer set) targeted the TCR CDR3. MiXCR, applied by TCRdb to the multiplex PCR reads, yields one record per CDR3 protein. The sample gives some 580,000 distinct CDR3 sequences, roughly 16% of which show up once; roughly 3% is in the top ten. The sample comprised blood. Receptors originate from a woman in her thirties or forties with Graves' ophthalmopathy.

The chain links TRBV7-9 to TRBJ2-4; 11 nucleotides agree with TRBD2. The CDR3 has 16 residues. V was clipped by 4 bases and J by 6 bases; unmatched bases: 8. CDR1 and CDR2 (germline): SEHNR, FQNEAQ (reference sequence). The CDR3 protein is CASSSPGTSGRNIQYF. DNA of the CDR3: TGTGCCAGCAGCTCCCCCGGGACTAGCGGAAGAAACATTCAGTACTTC. The full variable domain, with the rest looked up from reference TRBV7-9 and TRBJ2-4, is DTGVSQNPRHKITKRGQNVTFRCDPISEHNRLYWYRQTLGQGPEFLTYFQNEAQLEKSRLLSDRFSAERPKGSFSTLEIQRTEQGDSAMYLCASSSPGTSGRNIQYFGAGTRLSVL.

This clonotype was observed many times. The chain combines TRBV28 with TRBJ1-5; D possibly corresponds to TRBD1 (6 bases). CDR3 length: 14 amino acids. Germline V gene lookup returns CDR1 MDHEN and CDR2 SYDVKM. Trimming removed 3 bases at V and 6 bases at J, with 12 bases between. The CDR3 here is CASSLVQGGQPQHF. The CDR3 bases are TGTGCCAGCAGTTTGGTACAGGGCGGTCAGCCCCAGCATTTT.

In its sample, this clonotype was seen a few times. J is TRBJ1-5 and V is TRBV7-8; 8 nucleotides align to TRBD1. Germline V gene sequence: CDR1 SGHVS, CDR2 FQNEAQ. The CDR3 runs to 15 residues. Trimming removed 4 bases from V and 4 bases from J; junction bases left unmatched: 6. The CDR3 sequence: CASSSQTGVNQPQHF. DNA of the CDR3: TGTGCCAGCAGCTCCCAGACAGGGGTTAATCAGCCCCAGCATTTT.

A few counts support this clonotype. V usage is TRBV6-5 and J usage is TRBJ1-4; tentatively, D is TRBD1 (5 bases). Germline-derived CDR1 and CDR2 are MNHEY and SVGAGI. This CDR3 comprises 15 residues. Trimming took off 2 bases at V and 4 bases at J, with 11 bases between the two ends. The CDR3, as DNA: TGTGCCAGCAGTTACCTGAGCCAGGGTAATGAAAAACTGTTTTTT. Amino acids: CASSYLSQGNEKLFF.

Remarks on this clonotype: This clone may be a read error of a much larger clone one base away. The chain combines TRBV3-1 with TRBJ2-6; D is uncertain. The CDR3 is 15 residues long. Germline values: CDR1 LGHDT, CDR2 YNNKEL (reference sequence). CDR3 region: CACSDGVSGANVLTF. CDR3 nucleotides: TGTGCCTGCAGCGATGGGGTCTCTGGGGCCAACGTCCTGACTTTC.